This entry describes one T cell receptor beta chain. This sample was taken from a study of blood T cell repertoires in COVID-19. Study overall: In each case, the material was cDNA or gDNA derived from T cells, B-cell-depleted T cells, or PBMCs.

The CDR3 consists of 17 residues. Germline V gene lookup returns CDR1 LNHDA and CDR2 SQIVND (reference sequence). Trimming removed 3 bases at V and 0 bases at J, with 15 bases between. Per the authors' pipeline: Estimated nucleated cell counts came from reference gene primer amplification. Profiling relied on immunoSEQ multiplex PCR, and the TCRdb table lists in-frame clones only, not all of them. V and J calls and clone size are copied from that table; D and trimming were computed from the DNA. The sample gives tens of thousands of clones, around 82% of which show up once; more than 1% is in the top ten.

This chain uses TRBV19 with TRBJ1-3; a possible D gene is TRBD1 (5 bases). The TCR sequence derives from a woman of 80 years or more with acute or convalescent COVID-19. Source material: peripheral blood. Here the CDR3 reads CASSIRDSSVSGNTIYF. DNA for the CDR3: TGTGCCAGTAGTATTCGGGACTCCTCCGTCTCTGGAAACACCATATATTTT.